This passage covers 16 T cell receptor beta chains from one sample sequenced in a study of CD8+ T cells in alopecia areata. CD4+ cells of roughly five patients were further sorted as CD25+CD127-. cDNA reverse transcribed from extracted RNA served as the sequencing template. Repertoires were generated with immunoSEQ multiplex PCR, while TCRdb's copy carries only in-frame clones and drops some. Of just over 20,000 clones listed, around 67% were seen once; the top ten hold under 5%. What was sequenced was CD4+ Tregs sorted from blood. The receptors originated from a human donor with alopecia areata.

CDR3 nucleotide sequence: TGTGCCATCAGCCAACTCAGGGGAGAGCGAGATACGCAGTATTTT. This translates into CAISQLRGERDTQYF. The chain couples TRBV10-3 to TRBJ2-3, with D possibly being TRBD1 (6 bases). The V gene's germline CDR1 is ENHRY and CDR2 SYGVKD. This CDR3 comprises 15 residues. Trimming stripped 6 bases from V and 5 bases from J, with 18 bases between.

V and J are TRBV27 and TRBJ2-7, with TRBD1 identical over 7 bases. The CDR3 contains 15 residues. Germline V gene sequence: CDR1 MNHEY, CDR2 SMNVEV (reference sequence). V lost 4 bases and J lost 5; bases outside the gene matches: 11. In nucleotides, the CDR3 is TGTGCCAGCAGTTCGTACCGGGACAGAAACCACGAGCAGTACTTC. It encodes CASSSYRDRNHEQYF.

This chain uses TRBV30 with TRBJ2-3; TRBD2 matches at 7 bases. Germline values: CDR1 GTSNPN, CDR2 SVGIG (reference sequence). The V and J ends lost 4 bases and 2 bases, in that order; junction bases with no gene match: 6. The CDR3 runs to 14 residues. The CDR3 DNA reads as TGTGCCTGGACCGATGGGGGGGACACAGATACGCAGTATTTT. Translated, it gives CAWTDGGDTDTQYF.

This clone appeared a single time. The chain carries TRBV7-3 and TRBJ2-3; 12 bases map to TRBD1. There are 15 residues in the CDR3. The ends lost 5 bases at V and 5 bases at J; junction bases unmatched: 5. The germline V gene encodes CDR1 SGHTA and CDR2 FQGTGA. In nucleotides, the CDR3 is TGTGCCAGCAGCCTCGGGACAGGGGGCCAAGATACGCAGTATTTT. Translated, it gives CASSLGTGGQDTQYF.

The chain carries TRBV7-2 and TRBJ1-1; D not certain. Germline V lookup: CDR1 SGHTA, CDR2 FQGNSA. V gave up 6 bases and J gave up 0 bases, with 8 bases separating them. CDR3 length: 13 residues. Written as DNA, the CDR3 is TGTGCCAGCAGTTCATTCCTGAACACTGAAGCTTTCTTT. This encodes CASSSFLNTEAFF.

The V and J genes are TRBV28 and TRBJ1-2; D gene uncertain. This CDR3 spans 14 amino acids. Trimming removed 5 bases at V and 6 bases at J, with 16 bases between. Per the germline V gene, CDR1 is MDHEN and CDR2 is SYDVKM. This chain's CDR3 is CASSPRLGRNGYTF. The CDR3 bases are TGTGCCAGCAGTCCCCGATTAGGGAGGAATGGCTACACCTTC.

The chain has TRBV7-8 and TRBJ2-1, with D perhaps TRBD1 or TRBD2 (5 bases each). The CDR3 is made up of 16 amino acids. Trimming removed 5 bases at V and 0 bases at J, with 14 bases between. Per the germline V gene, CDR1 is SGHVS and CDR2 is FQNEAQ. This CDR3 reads CASSPRGASSYNEQFF. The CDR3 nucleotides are TGTGCCAGCAGCCCTCGGGGCGCCTCCTCCTACAATGAGCAGTTCTTC.

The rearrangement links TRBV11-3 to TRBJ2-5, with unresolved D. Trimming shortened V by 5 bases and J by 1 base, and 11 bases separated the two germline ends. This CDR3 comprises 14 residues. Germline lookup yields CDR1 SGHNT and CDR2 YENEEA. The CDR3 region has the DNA TGTGCCAGCAGCGACTTCCGTCCCCAAGAGACCCAGTACTTC. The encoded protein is CASSDFRPQETQYF.

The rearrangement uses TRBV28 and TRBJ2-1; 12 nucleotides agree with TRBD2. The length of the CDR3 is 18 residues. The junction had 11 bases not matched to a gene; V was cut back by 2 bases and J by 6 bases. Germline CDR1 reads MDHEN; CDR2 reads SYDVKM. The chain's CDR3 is CASSLRASGGALGNEQFF. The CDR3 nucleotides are TGTGCCAGCAGTTTACGCGCTAGCGGGGGGGCCTTGGGCAATGAGCAGTTCTTC.

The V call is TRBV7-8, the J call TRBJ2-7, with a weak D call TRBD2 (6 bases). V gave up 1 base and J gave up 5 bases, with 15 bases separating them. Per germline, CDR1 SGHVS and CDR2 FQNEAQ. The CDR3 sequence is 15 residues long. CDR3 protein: CASSLVSGSINEQYF. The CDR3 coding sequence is TGTGCCAGCAGCTTAGTGTCCGGGAGTATAAACGAGCAGTACTTC.

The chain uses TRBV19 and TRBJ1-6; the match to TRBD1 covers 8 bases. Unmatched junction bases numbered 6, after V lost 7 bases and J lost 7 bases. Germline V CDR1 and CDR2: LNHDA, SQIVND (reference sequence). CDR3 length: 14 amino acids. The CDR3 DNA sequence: TGTGCCAGTACCCGACAGGGGAGGAATTCACCCCTCCACTTT. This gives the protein CASTRQGRNSPLHF.

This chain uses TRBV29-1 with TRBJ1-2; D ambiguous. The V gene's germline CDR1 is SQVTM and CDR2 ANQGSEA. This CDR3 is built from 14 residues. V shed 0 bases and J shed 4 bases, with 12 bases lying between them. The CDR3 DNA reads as TGCAGCGTTGAAGATCGAGGAGGGTTCTATGGCTACACCTTC. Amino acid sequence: CSVEDRGGFYGYTF.

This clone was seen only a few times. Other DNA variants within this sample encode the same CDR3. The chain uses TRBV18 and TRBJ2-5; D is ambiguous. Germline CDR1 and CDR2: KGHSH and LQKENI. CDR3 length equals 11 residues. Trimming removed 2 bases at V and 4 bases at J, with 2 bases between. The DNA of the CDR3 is TGTGCCAGCTCACCAACAGAGACCCAGTACTTC. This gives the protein CASSPTETQYF.

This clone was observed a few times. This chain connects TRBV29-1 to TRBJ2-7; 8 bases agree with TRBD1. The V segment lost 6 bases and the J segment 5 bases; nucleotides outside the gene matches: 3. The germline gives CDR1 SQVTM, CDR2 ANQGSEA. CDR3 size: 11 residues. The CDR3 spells CSVRTGNEQYF. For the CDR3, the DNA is TGCAGCGTACGGACAGGGAACGAGCAGTACTTC.

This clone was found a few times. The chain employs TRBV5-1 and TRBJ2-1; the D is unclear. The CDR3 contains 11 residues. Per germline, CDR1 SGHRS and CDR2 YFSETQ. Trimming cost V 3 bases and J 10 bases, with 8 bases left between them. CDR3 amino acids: CASSSGPEQFF. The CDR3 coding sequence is TGCGCCAGCAGCTCCGGGCCGGAGCAGTTCTTC.

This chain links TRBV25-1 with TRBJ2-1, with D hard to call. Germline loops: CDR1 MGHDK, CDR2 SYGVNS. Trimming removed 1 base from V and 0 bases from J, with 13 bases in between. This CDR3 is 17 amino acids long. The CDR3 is CASSELHGWSSYNEQFF. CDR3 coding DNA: TGTGCCAGCAGTGAATTGCATGGGTGGAGCTCCTACAATGAGCAGTTCTTC.